This T cell receptor (beta chain) stems from a study of blood T cell repertoires in COVID-19. Study at large: PBMCs, B-cell-depleted T cells, or T cells provided the cDNA or gDNA that made up the material.

Sequencing used immunoSEQ multiplex PCR; TCRdb keeps in-frame clones, though not all of them. The data contain approximately 97,000 clones, just over 85% of them singletons. Germline values: CDR1 MDHEN, CDR2 SYDVKM. Trimming cost V 7 bases and J 4 bases; bases outside gene matches: 10. This CDR3 spans 15 amino acids. This receptor was obtained from a man aged 45-65 years with COVID-19, enrolled during active disease. The sequencing input was peripheral blood. This chain connects TRBV28 to TRBJ1-5, with 7 bases identical to TRBD1. CDR3 sequence (DNA): TGTGCCAGCACCCTGACAGGGTTGGGGAATCAGCCCCAGCATTTT. As protein: CASTLTGLGNQPQHF.